These T cell receptor beta chains were read from a single sample in a study. TCRdb re-derived calls from the 5' RACE reads in MiXCR, one entry per CDR3 protein. Among around 52,000 distinct CDR3 sequences listed, 25% to 30% were seen once. Sequenced input: tumor-infiltrating memory CD4+ T cells sorted from the breast tumor. The receptors were gathered from a female donor with breast cancer. The CDR3 runs from the conserved cysteine through the conserved F or W. A D gene is named only where the DNA matches it firmly. Clone size, where shown, is once, few, many, or a class for clones that have expanded.

clone_size: few
d_call: -
j_call: TRBJ2-3
v_call: TRBV7-3
cdr3_aa: CASSQTRATQYF
cdr3_nt: TGTGCCAGCAGTCAGACTCGTGCAACGCAGTATTTT

clone_size: -
d_call: -
j_call: TRBJ2-3
v_call: TRBV5-1
cdr3_aa: CASSPGSVGTDTQYF
cdr3_nt: TGCGCCAGCTCCCCCGGTAGCGTGGGCACAGATACGCAGTATTTT

clone_size: many
d_call: -
j_call: TRBJ2-2
v_call: TRBV5-1
cdr3_aa: CASSFGNGGELFF
cdr3_nt: TGCGCCAGCAGTTTCGGGAACGGCGGGGAGCTGTTTTTT

clone_size: -
d_call: -
j_call: TRBJ2-3
v_call: TRBV28
cdr3_aa: CATGQSGTDTQYF
cdr3_nt: TGTGCTACTGGGCAATCTGGCACAGATACGCAGTATTTT

clone_size: few
d_call: TRBD1
j_call: TRBJ1-5
v_call: TRBV27
cdr3_aa: CASSRQGRQPQHF
cdr3_nt: TGTGCCAGCAGTCGACAGGGGAGACAGCCCCAGCATTTT

clone_size: -
d_call: -
j_call: TRBJ2-7
v_call: TRBV5-1
cdr3_aa: CASSLVGQGERQYF
cdr3_nt: TGCGCCAGCAGCTTGGTGGGACAAGGCGAAAGGCAGTACTTC

clone_size: -
d_call: -
j_call: TRBJ2-3
v_call: TRBV30
cdr3_aa: CAWSGGADTQYF
cdr3_nt: TGTGCCTGGAGTGGTGGTGCAGATACGCAGTATTTT

clone_size: many
d_call: -
j_call: TRBJ2-3
v_call: TRBV7-2
cdr3_aa: CASSLDRDTQYF
cdr3_nt: TGTGCCAGCAGCTTAGATCGCGATACGCAGTATTTT

clone_size: -
d_call: TRBD1
j_call: TRBJ1-4
v_call: TRBV12-3/TRBV12-4
cdr3_aa: CASMPTGRGEKLFF
cdr3_nt: TGTGCCAGCATGCCGACAGGGAGAGGTGAAAAACTGTTTTTT

clone_size: -
d_call: -
j_call: TRBJ2-5
v_call: TRBV6-6
cdr3_aa: CASSSGWETQYF
cdr3_nt: TGTGCCAGCAGCTCGGGGTGGGAGACCCAGTACTTC

clone_size: -
d_call: -
j_call: TRBJ1-1
v_call: TRBV6-6
cdr3_aa: CASSRSGPGTEAFF
cdr3_nt: TGTGCCAGCAGTAGATCAGGGCCTGGGACTGAAGCTTTCTTT

clone_size: -
d_call: -
j_call: TRBJ2-7
v_call: TRBV4-1
cdr3_aa: CASSQDGTSGGQYF
cdr3_nt: TGCGCCAGCAGCCAAGATGGAACCTCGGGCGGGCAGTACTTC

clone_size: -
d_call: TRBD2
j_call: TRBJ2-7
v_call: TRBV7-2
cdr3_aa: CANSLRGGFSYEQYF
cdr3_nt: TGTGCCAACAGCTTACGCGGGGGGTTTTCCTACGAGCAGTACTTC

clone_size: -
d_call: -
j_call: TRBJ2-5
v_call: TRBV5-1
cdr3_aa: CASSIVREATQYF
cdr3_nt: TGCGCCAGCAGCATCGTCAGGGAAGCGACCCAGTACTTC

clone_size: -
d_call: TRBD2
j_call: TRBJ2-1
v_call: TRBV5-1
cdr3_aa: CASSLAMTSGGDEQFF
cdr3_nt: TGCGCCAGCAGCTTGGCAATGACTAGTGGGGGGGATGAGCAGTTCTTC

clone_size: -
d_call: -
j_call: TRBJ2-2
v_call: TRBV9
cdr3_aa: CASNPSQWTGELFF
cdr3_nt: TGTGCCAGCAACCCTTCCCAGTGGACCGGGGAGCTGTTTTTT

clone_size: -
d_call: TRBD2
j_call: TRBJ2-5
v_call: TRBV4-1
cdr3_aa: CASSQGLAGVDRETQYF
cdr3_nt: TGCGCCAGCAGCCAAGGACTAGCGGGAGTGGATCGGGAGACCCAGTACTTC

clone_size: -
d_call: TRBD1
j_call: TRBJ2-1
v_call: TRBV5-1
cdr3_aa: CASSSEGTGGSNEQFF
cdr3_nt: TGCGCCAGCAGCTCGGAAGGGACAGGGGGGAGTAATGAGCAGTTCTTC

clone_size: few
d_call: -
j_call: TRBJ2-4
v_call: TRBV28
cdr3_aa: CASSSVGTAKNIQYF
cdr3_nt: TGTGCCAGCAGTTCGGTGGGTACAGCCAAAAACATTCAGTACTTC

clone_size: few
d_call: -
j_call: TRBJ2-5
v_call: TRBV7-9
cdr3_aa: CASRLGAAETQYF
cdr3_nt: TGTGCCAGCAGACTGGGGGCCGCAGAGACCCAGTACTTC

clone_size: few
d_call: TRBD1
j_call: TRBJ2-5
v_call: TRBV20-1
cdr3_aa: CSASSNLPGGETQYF
cdr3_nt: TGCAGTGCTAGTAGCAACTTACCAGGGGGAGAGACCCAGTACTTC

clone_size: -
d_call: -
j_call: TRBJ2-1
v_call: TRBV6-1
cdr3_aa: CASSTGRGTVNEQFF
cdr3_nt: TGTGCCAGCAGTACGGGACGGGGGACGGTCAATGAGCAGTTCTTC

clone_size: -
d_call: -
j_call: TRBJ2-5
v_call: TRBV6-2/TRBV6-3
cdr3_aa: CASSYSSDGTQYF
cdr3_nt: TGTGCCAGCAGTTATTCGTCCGACGGGACCCAGTACTTC

clone_size: -
d_call: -
j_call: TRBJ2-3
v_call: TRBV5-1
cdr3_aa: CASSLVGTLDADTQYF
cdr3_nt: TGCGCCAGCAGCTTGGTTGGGACACTAGATGCAGATACGCAGTATTTT

clone_size: -
d_call: TRBD2
j_call: TRBJ2-1
v_call: TRBV5-5
cdr3_aa: CASSKTSVLYNEQFF
cdr3_nt: TGTGCCAGCAGCAAGACTAGCGTACTATACAATGAGCAGTTCTTC

clone_size: -
d_call: -
j_call: TRBJ2-3
v_call: TRBV28
cdr3_aa: CASSPPRSTDTQYF
cdr3_nt: TGTGCCAGCAGCCCCCCGCGCAGCACAGATACGCAGTATTTT

clone_size: once
d_call: TRBD1
j_call: TRBJ2-1
v_call: TRBV20-1
cdr3_aa: CSATTGQGVDNEQFF
cdr3_nt: TGCAGTGCTACCACGGGACAGGGAGTAGACAATGAGCAGTTCTTC

clone_size: medium-sized
d_call: -
j_call: TRBJ2-3
v_call: TRBV7-2
cdr3_aa: CASSPTAIADTQYF
cdr3_nt: TGTGCCAGCAGCCCGACTGCCATCGCAGATACGCAGTATTTT

clone_size: -
d_call: -
j_call: TRBJ1-4
v_call: TRBV11-2
cdr3_aa: CASSSRGPSTNEKLFF
cdr3_nt: TGTGCCAGCAGCTCTCGTGGGCCCTCAACTAATGAAAAACTGTTTTTT

clone_size: few
d_call: -
j_call: TRBJ2-3
v_call: TRBV5-1
cdr3_aa: CASSPLSGTDTQYF
cdr3_nt: TGCGCCAGCAGCCCCCTAAGCGGCACAGATACGCAGTATTTT

clone_size: once
d_call: TRBD1
j_call: TRBJ2-3
v_call: TRBV24-1
cdr3_aa: CATTDRAGTDTQYF
cdr3_nt: TGTGCCACCACTGACAGGGCGGGCACAGATACGCAGTATTTT

clone_size: -
d_call: -
j_call: TRBJ2-7
v_call: TRBV4-2
cdr3_aa: CASSQDFGASYEQYF
cdr3_nt: TGTGCCAGCAGCCAAGATTTCGGGGCCTCCTACGAGCAGTACTTC

clone_size: -
d_call: -
j_call: TRBJ1-2
v_call: TRBV7-2
cdr3_aa: CASSSTGIHGYTF
cdr3_nt: TGTGCCAGCAGCTCAACAGGGATCCACGGCTACACCTTC

clone_size: many
d_call: -
j_call: TRBJ1-2
v_call: TRBV29-1
cdr3_aa: CSVSMGKTGYGYTF
cdr3_nt: TGCAGCGTCAGTATGGGGAAGACAGGCTATGGCTACACCTTC

clone_size: few
d_call: TRBD2
j_call: TRBJ2-3
v_call: TRBV5-1
cdr3_aa: CASSKTSGSSDTQYF
cdr3_nt: TGCGCCAGCAGTAAGACTAGCGGGAGTTCTGATACGCAGTATTTT

clone_size: -
d_call: -
j_call: TRBJ1-1
v_call: TRBV20-1
cdr3_aa: CSLRGGTNTEAFF
cdr3_nt: TGCAGCCTCCGGGGAGGTACGAACACTGAAGCTTTCTTT

clone_size: few
d_call: -
j_call: TRBJ2-5
v_call: TRBV7-2
cdr3_aa: CASSLPLGGVETQYF
cdr3_nt: TGTGCCAGCAGCCTACCACTGGGTGGAGTGGAGACCCAGTACTTC

clone_size: -
d_call: -
j_call: TRBJ2-5
v_call: TRBV2
cdr3_aa: CASSKGPRGGDQETQYF
cdr3_nt: TGTGCCAGCTCTAAAGGGCCGAGGGGGGGGGACCAAGAGACCCAGTACTTC

clone_size: few
d_call: TRBD2
j_call: TRBJ2-1
v_call: TRBV11-3
cdr3_aa: CASSSYTSGRIDEQFF
cdr3_nt: TGTGCCAGCAGCTCATACACTAGCGGGAGGATCGATGAGCAGTTCTTC

clone_size: -
d_call: -
j_call: TRBJ2-6
v_call: TRBV12-5
cdr3_aa: CASGDHRLYSGANVLTF
cdr3_nt: TGTGCTAGTGGGGACCACCGACTGTACTCTGGGGCCAACGTCCTGACTTTC

clone_size: few
d_call: TRBD1
j_call: TRBJ2-7
v_call: TRBV5-1
cdr3_aa: CASSLEAGGSYEQYF
cdr3_nt: TGCGCCAGCAGCTTGGAGGCAGGGGGCTCCTACGAGCAGTACTTC

clone_size: -
d_call: -
j_call: TRBJ1-2
v_call: TRBV10-2
cdr3_aa: CASSDGGGYGYTF
cdr3_nt: TGCGCCAGCAGTGACGGGGGAGGGTATGGCTACACCTTC